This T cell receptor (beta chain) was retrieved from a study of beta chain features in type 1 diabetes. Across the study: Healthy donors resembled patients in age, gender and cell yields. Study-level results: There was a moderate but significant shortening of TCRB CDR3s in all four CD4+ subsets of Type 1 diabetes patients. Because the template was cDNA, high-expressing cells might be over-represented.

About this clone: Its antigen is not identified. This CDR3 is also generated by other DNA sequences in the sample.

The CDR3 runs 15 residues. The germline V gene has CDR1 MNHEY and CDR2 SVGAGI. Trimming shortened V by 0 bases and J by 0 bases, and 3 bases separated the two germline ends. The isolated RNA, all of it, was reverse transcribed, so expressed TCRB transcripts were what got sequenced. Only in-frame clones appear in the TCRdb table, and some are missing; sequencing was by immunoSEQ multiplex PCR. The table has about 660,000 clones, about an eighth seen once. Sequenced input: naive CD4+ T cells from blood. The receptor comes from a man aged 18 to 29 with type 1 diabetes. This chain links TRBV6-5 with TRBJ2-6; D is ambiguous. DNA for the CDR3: TGTGCCAGCAGTTACTCCGCCTCTGGGGCCAACGTCCTGACTTTC. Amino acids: CASSYSASGANVLTF.